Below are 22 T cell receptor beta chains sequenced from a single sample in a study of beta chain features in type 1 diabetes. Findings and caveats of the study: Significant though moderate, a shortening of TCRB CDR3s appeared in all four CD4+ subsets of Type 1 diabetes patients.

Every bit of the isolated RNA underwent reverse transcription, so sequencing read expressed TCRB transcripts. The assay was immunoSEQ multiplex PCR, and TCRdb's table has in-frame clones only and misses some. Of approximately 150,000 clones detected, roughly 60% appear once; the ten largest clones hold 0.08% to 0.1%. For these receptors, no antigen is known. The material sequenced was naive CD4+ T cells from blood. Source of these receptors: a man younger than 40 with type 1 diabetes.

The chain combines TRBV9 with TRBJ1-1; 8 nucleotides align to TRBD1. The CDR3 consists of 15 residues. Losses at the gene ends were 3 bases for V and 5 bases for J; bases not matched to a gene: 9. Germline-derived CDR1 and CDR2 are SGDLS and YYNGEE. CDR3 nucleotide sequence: TGTGCCAGCAGCGCCACCACGACAGGGGAGACTGAAGCTTTCTTT. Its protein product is CASSATTTGETEAFF.

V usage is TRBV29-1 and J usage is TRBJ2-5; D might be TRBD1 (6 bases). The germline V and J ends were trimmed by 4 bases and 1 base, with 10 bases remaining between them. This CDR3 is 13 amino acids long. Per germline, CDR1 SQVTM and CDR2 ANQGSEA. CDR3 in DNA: TGCAGCGTTGCCCACAGGGCCCAAGAGACCCAGTACTTC. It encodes CSVAHRAQETQYF.

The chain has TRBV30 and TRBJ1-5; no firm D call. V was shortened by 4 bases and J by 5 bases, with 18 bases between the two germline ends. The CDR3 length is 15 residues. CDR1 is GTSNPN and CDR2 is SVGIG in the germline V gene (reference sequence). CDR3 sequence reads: CAWKDPRGPHQPQHF. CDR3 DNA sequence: TGTGCCTGGAAGGACCCTAGAGGACCTCATCAGCCCCAGCATTTT.

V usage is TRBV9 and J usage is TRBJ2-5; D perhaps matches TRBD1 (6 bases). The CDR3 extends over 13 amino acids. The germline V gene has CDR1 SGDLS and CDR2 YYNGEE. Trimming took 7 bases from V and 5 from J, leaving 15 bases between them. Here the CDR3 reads CASRCAGAETQYF. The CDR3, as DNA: TGTGCCAGCCGGTGTGCAGGGGCTGAGACCCAGTACTTC.

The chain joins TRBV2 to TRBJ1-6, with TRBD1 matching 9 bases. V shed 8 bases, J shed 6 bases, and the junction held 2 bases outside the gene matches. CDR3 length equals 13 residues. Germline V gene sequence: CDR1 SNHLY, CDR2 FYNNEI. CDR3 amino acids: CASGTGFNSPLHF. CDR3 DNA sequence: TGTGCCAGCGGGACAGGGTTTAATTCACCCCTCCACTTT.

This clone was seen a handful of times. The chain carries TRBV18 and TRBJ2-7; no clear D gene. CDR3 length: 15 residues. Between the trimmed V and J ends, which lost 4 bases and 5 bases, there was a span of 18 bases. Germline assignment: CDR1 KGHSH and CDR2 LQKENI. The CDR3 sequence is CASSLQGSARNEQYF. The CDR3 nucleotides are TGTGCCAGCTCACTCCAAGGATCCGCCAGGAACGAGCAGTACTTC.

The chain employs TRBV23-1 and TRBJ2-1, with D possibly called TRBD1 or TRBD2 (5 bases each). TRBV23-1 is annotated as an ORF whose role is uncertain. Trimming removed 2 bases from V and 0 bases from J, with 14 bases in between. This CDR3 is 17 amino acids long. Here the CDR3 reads CASSQKWDVSSYNEQFF. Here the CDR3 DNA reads TGCGCCAGCAGTCAAAAATGGGACGTAAGCTCCTACAATGAGCAGTTCTTC.

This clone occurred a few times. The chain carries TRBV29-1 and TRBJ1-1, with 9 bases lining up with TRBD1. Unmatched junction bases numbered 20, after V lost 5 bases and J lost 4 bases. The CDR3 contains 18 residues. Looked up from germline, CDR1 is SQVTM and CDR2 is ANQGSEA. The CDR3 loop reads CSVLWAPGQGSGGTEAFF. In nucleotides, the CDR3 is TGCAGCGTTCTATGGGCCCCGGGACAGGGTTCAGGTGGCACTGAAGCTTTCTTT.

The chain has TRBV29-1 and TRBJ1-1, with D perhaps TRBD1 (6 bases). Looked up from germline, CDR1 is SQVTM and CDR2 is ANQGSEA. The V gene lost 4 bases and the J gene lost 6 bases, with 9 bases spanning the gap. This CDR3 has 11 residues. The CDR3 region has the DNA TGCAGCGTTGGGGGGCTCTCTGAAGCTTTCTTT. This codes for CSVGGLSEAFF. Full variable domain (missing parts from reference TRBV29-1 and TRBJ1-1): SAVISQKPSRDICQRGTSLTIQCQVDSQVTMMFWYRQQPGQSLTLIATANQGSEATYESGFVIDKFPISRPNLTFSTLTVSNMSPEDSSIYLCSVGGLSEAFFGQGTRLTVV.

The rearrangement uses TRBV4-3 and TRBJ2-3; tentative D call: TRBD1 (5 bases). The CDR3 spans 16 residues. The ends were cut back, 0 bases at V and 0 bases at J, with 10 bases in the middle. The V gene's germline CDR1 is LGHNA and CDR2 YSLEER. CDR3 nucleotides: TGCGCCAGCAGCCAAGATCAGGGTCGAAGCACAGATACGCAGTATTTT. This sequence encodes CASSQDQGRSTDTQYF.

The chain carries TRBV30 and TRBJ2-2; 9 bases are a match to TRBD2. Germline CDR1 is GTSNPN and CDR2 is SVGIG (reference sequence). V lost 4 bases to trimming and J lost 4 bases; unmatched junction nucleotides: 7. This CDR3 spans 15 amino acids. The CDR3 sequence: CAWMLAGSGTGELFF. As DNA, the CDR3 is TGTGCCTGGATGCTAGCGGGGTCGGGCACCGGGGAGCTGTTTTTT.

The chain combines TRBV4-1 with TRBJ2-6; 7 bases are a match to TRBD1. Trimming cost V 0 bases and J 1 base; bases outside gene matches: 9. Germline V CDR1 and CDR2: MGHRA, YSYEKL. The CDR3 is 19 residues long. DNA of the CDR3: TGCGCCAGCAGCCAAGATCACGGGACAGCTTCATCTGGGGCCAACGTCCTGACTTTC. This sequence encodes CASSQDHGTASSGANVLTF.

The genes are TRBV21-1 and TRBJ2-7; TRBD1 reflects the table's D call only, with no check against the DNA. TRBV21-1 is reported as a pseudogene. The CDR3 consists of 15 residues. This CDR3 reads CASSKVLSWPYEQYF. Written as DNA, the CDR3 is TGTGCCAGCAGCAAGGTCCTCTCTTGGCCCTACGAGCAGTACTTC.

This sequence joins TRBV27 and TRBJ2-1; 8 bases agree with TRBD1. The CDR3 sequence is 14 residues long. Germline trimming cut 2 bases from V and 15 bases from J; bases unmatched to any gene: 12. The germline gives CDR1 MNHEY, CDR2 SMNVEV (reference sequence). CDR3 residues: CASSLTLGQGAGFF. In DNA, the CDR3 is TGTGCCAGCAGTTTAACACTGGGTCAGGGGGCCGGGTTCTTC.

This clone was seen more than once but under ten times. In DNA, the CDR3 is TGCGCCAGCAGCCAAGATTGGGGAAGTAGCAATCAGCCCCAGCATTTT. Translated: CASSQDWGSSNQPQHF. V usage is TRBV4-3 and J usage is TRBJ1-5, with D unresolved. The V gene lost 0 bases and the J gene lost 0 bases, with 9 bases spanning the gap. The germline V gene has CDR1 LGHNA and CDR2 YSLEER. The CDR3 spans 16 residues.

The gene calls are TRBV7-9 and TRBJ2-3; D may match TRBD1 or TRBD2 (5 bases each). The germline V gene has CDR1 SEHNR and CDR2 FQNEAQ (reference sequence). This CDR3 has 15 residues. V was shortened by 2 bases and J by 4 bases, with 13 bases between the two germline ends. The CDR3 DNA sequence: TGTGCCAGCAGCTTAAGAGAGGGGATAGCAGATACGCAGTATTTT. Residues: CASSLREGIADTQYF.

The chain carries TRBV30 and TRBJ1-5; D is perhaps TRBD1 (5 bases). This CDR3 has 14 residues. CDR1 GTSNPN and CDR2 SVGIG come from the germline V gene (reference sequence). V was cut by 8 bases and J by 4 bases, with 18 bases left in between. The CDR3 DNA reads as TGTGCCCTAAATGGGGCAGGTATGAATCAGCCCCAGCATTTT. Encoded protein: CALNGAGMNQPQHF.

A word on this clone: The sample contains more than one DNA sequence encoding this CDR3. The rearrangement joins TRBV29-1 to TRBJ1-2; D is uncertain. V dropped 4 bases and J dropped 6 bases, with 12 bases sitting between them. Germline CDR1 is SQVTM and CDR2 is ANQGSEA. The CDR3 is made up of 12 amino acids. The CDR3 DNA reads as TGCAGCGTTGGCGGTCAGAACGATGGCTACACCTTC. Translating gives CSVGGQNDGYTF. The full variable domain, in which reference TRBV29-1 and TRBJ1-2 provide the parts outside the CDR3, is SAVISQKPSRDICQRGTSLTIQCQVDSQVTMMFWYRQQPGQSLTLIATANQGSEATYESGFVIDKFPISRPNLTFSTLTVSNMSPEDSSIYLCSVGGQNDGYTFGSGTRLTVV.

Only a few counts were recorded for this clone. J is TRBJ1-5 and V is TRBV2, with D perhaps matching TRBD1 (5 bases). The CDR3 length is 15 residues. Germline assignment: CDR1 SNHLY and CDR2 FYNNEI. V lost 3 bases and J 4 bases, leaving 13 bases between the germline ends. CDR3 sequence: CASSEMGQANQPQHF. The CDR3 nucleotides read TGTGCCAGCAGTGAGATGGGGCAGGCTAATCAGCCCCAGCATTTT. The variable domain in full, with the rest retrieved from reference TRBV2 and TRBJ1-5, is EPEVTQTPSHQVTQMGQEVILRCVPISNHLYFYWYRQILGQKVEFLVSFYNNEISEKSEIFDDQFSVERPDGSNFTLKIRSTKLEDSAMYFCASSEMGQANQPQHFGDGTRLSIL.

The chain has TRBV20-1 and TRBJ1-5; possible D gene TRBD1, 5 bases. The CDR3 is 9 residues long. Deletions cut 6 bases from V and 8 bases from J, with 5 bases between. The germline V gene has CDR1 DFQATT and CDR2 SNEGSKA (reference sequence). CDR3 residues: CSAGEPQHF. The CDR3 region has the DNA TGCAGTGCGGGGGAGCCCCAGCATTTT.

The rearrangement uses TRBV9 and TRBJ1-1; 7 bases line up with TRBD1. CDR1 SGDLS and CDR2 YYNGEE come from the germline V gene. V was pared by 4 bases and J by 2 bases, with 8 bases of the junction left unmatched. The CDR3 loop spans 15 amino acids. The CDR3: CASSPQDRPNTEAFF. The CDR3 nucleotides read TGTGCCAGCAGCCCTCAGGACAGGCCAAACACTGAAGCTTTCTTT.

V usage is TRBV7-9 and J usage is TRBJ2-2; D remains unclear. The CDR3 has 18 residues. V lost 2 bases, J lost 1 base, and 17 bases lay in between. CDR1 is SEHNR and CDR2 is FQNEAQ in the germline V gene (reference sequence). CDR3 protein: CASSLLPRQPLNTGELFF. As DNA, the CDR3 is TGTGCCAGCAGCTTACTCCCTCGGCAGCCCTTGAACACCGGGGAGCTGTTTTTT.